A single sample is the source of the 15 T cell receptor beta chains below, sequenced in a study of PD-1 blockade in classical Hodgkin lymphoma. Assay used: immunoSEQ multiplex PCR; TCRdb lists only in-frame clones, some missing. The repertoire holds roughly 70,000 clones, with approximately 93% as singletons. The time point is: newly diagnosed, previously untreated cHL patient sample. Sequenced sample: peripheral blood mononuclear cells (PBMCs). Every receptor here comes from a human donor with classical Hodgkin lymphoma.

CDR3 nucleotide sequence: TGTGCCAGCAGCTGGGCCCCGGGGACGAGCTCCTACGAGCAGTACTTC. It codes for CASSWAPGTSSYEQYF. The rearrangement links TRBV5-5 to TRBJ2-7, with D tentatively TRBD1 or TRBD2 (5 bases each). The CDR3 contains 16 residues. The germline CDR1 and CDR2 sequences are SGHKS and YYEKEE (reference sequence). V was trimmed by 3 bases and J by 0 bases, leaving 16 bases between them. The full variable domain, with the rest looked up from reference TRBV5-5 and TRBJ2-7, is DAGVTQSPTHLIKTRGQQVTLRCSPISGHKSVSWYQQVLGQGPQFIFQYYEKEERGRGNFPDRFSARQFPNYSSELNVNALLLGDSALYLCASSWAPGTSSYEQYFGPGTRLTVT.

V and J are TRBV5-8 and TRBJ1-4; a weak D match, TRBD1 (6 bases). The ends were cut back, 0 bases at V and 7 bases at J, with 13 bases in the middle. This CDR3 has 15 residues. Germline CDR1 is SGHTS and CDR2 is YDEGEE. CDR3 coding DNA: TGTGCCAGCAGCTTGGATCCGGGACAACGTGAAAAACTGTTTTTT. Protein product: CASSLDPGQREKLFF.

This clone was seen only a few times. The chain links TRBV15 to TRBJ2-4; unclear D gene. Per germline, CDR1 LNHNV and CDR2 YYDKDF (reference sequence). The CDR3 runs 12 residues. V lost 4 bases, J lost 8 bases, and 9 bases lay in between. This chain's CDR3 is CATSTGSYIQYF. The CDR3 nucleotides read TGTGCCACCAGCACCGGGTCGTACATTCAGTACTTC.

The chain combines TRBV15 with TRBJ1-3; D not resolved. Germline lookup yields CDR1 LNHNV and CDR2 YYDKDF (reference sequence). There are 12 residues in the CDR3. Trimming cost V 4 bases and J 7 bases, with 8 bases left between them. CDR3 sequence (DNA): TGTGCCACCAGCACAGCTACGAACACCATATATTTT. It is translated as CATSTATNTIYF. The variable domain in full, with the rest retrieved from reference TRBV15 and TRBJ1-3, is DAMVIQNPRYQVTQFGKPVTLSCSQTLNHNVMYWYQQKSSQAPKLLFHYYDKDFNNEADTPDNFQSRRPNTSFCFLDIRSPGLGDTAMYLCATSTATNTIYFGEGSWLTVV.

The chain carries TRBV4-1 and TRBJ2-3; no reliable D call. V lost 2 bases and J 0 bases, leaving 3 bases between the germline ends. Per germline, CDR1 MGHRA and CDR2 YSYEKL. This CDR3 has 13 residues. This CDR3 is CASSQISTDTQYF. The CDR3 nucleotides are TGCGCCAGCAGCCAAATCAGCACAGATACGCAGTATTTT.

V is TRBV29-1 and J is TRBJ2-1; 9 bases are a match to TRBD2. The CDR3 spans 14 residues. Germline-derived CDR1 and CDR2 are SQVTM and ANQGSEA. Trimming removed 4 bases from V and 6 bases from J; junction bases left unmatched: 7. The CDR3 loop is CSVVGGRGFNEQFF. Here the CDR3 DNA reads TGCAGCGTTGTGGGCGGGAGGGGGTTCAATGAGCAGTTCTTC.

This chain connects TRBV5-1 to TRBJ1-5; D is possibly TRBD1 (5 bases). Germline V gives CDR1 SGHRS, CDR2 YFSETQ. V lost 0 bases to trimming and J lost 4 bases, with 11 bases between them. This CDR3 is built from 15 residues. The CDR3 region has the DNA TGCGCCAGCAGCTTGGGTAGGGGTTCTAATCAGCCCCAGCATTTT. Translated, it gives CASSLGRGSNQPQHF.

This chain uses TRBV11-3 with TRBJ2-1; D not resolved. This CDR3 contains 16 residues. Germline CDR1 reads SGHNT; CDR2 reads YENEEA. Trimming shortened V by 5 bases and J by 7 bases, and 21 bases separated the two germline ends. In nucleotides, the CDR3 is TGTGCCAGCAGCGAAGAGACCGATCCAGAATTAAATGAGCAGTTCTTC. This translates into CASSEETDPELNEQFF.

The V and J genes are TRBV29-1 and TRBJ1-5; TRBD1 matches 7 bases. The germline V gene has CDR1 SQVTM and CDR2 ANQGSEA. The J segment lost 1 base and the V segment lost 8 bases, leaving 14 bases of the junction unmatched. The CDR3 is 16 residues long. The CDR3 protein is CSPSYPETGSNQPQHF. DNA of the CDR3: TGCAGCCCCAGCTATCCCGAGACAGGGAGCAATCAGCCCCAGCATTTT.

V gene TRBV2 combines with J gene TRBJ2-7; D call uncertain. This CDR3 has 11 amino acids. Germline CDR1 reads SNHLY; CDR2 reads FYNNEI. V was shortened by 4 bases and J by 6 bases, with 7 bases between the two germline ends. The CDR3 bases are TGTGCCAGCAGTGGCCAGACCGAGCAGTACTTC. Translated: CASSGQTEQYF. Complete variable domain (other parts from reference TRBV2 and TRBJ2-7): EPEVTQTPSHQVTQMGQEVILRCVPISNHLYFYWYRQILGQKVEFLVSFYNNEISEKSEIFDDQFSVERPDGSNFTLKIRSTKLEDSAMYFCASSGQTEQYFGPGTRLTVT.

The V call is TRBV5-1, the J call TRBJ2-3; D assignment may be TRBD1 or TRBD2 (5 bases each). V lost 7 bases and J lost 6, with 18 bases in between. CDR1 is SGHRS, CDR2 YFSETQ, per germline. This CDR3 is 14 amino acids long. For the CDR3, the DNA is TGCGCCAGCGCCCAGCGCTTCGGGGCGGATACGCAGTATTTT. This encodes CASAQRFGADTQYF.

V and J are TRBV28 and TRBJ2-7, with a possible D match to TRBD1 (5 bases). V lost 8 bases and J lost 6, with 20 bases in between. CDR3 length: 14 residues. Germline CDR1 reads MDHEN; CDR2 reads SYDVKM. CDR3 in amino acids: CASFQGVGRSEQYF. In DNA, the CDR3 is TGTGCCAGCTTTCAGGGTGTTGGTAGGAGCGAGCAGTACTTC.

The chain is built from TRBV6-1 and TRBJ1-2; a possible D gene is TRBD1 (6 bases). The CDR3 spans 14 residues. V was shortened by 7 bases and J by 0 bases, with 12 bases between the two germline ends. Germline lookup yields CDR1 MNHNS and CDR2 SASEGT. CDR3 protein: CASTKQGPNYGYTF. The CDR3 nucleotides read TGTGCCAGCACTAAACAGGGCCCTAACTATGGCTACACCTTC.

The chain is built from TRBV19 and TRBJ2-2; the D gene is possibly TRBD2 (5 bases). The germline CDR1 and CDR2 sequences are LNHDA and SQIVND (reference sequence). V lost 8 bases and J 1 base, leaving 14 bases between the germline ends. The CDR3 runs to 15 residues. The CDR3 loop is CASGTSGRNTGELFF. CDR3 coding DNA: TGTGCCAGTGGAACGAGCGGAAGGAACACCGGGGAGCTGTTTTTT.

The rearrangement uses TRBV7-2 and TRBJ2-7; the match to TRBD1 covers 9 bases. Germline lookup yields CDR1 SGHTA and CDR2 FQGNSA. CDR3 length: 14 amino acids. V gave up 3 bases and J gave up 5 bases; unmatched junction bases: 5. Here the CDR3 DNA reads TGTGCCAGCAGCTTCGGACAGGGGACCGACGAGCAGTACTTC. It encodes CASSFGQGTDEQYF.